These T cell receptor beta chains were read from a single sample in a study of shared clonotypes between healthy human individuals. TCRdb's copy holds only in-frame clones and misses some; the assay was immunoSEQ multiplex PCR. The sample holds 950,000 to 1,100,000 clones, more than 75% seen once. The specimen sequenced was memory CD4+ T cells from PBMCs. These receptors all come from a man aged 18 to 30 in good health. Some clones in this sample may be carry-over from other donors' samples. The CDR3 runs from the conserved cysteine through the conserved F or W. D genes are given only for firm matches. Clone sizes are given selectively: once, few, many, or a class where the clone is expanded.

-	TRBV6-5	TRBJ2-1	TRBD1	TGTGCCAGCAGTTGGGGGACAGGGGGTTATGAGCAGTTCTTC	CASSWGTGGYEQFF
-	TRBV6-5	TRBJ2-1	TRBD2	TGTGCCAGCAAATCTCTAGCGGGAGGGTTCAATGAGCAGTTCTTC	CASKSLAGGFNEQFF
-	TRBV5-4	TRBJ2-7	-	TGTGCCAGCAGCTTGTTATTAGCGGCGGGGAACGAGCAGTACTTC	CASSLLLAAGNEQYF
-	TRBV28	TRBJ2-5	TRBD2	TGTGCCAGCAGTTTATATATCGTTGGGACTAGCGGGAACCAAGAGACCCAGTACTTC	CASSLYIVGTSGNQETQYF
-	TRBV7-2	TRBJ1-2	TRBD1	TGTGCCAGCAGACACTCGACAGGGAACTATGGCTACACCTTC	CASRHSTGNYGYTF
-	TRBV30	TRBJ1-5	-	TGTGCCTGGAGTGTACGGGGGGGGCCACATCAGCCCCAGCATTTT	CAWSVRGGPHQPQHF
few	TRBV7-8	TRBJ1-5	-	TGTGCCAGCAGCTTAGGGGGGGCGACCCATCAGCCCCAGCATTTT	CASSLGGATHQPQHF
-	TRBV7-8	TRBJ1-3	TRBD1	TGTGCCAGCGGCCAGGGGGCGGTAAACACCATATATTTT	CASGQGAVNTIYF
-	TRBV28	TRBJ1-5	TRBD1	TGTGCCAGCAGTTTATGGGGACAGGGGGCTAGCAATCAGCCCCAGCATTTT	CASSLWGQGASNQPQHF
-	TRBV12-5	TRBJ1-4	-	TGTGCTAGTGGTTCTCACCCTCCTGGGGGGCCTAATGAAAAACTGTTTTTT	CASGSHPPGGPNEKLFF
few	TRBV4-2	TRBJ2-5	TRBD2	TGTGCCAGCAGCCACCAAGCGGGAGGGATCCAAGAGACCCAGTACTTC	CASSHQAGGIQETQYF
-	TRBV5-6	TRBJ2-5	-	TGTGCCAGCAGCTTGGCGCAATCGGGACCCACCCGTCAGACCCAGTACTTC	CASSLAQSGPTRQTQYF
-	TRBV27	TRBJ1-5	-	TGTGCCAGCAGTTTACGTAGAGGGCCCGATCAGCCCCAGCATTTT	CASSLRRGPDQPQHF
-	TRBV4-1	TRBJ1-4	-	TGCGCCAGCAAAGACACTGCAACTAATGAAAAACTGTTTTTT	CASKDTATNEKLFF
-	TRBV7-3	TRBJ2-1	-	TGTGCCAGCAGCTTATCGGGGAGCTCCTACAATGAGCAGTTCTTC	CASSLSGSSYNEQFF
-	TRBV28	TRBJ1-5	-	TGTGCCAGCAGTTTGGCAGGTTCAAGCACTCAGCCCCAGCATTTT	CASSLAGSSTQPQHF
-	TRBV6-1	TRBJ1-4	TRBD1	TGTGCCAGCAGTGACCGACAGGGGCTGAATGAAAAACTGTTTTTT	CASSDRQGLNEKLFF
-	TRBV18	TRBJ2-7	TRBD1	TGTGCCAGCTCGACAGGGGGATACGAGCAGTACTTC	CASSTGGYEQYF
-	TRBV27	TRBJ2-1	TRBD2	TGTGCCAGCAGCCCTTCGGGACTAGCGGGAAATGAGCAGTTCTTC	CASSPSGLAGNEQFF
few	TRBV28	TRBJ1-1	-	TGTGCCAGCAGACCAAATGGGCAACCCCTCGCTTTCTTT	CASRPNGQPLAFF
few	TRBV5-6	TRBJ2-2	TRBD1	TGTGCCAGCAGCTTGGGTATTAACAGGGGTAGACCCGGGGAGCTGTTTTTT	CASSLGINRGRPGELFF
-	TRBV30	TRBJ2-3	-	TGTGCCCGGGGGGGACAGGGTAGCACAGATACGCAGTATTTT	CARGGQGSTDTQYF
few	TRBV5-1	TRBJ1-2	-	TGCGCCAGCAGCTTGGGGCAAAGTAGGGGCTACACCTTC	CASSLGQSRGYTF
-	TRBV28	TRBJ2-5	-	TGTGCCAGCAGTTTACCCCCCTTGGAGACCCAGTACTTC	CASSLPPLETQYF
-	TRBV6-6	TRBJ2-5	-	TGTGCCAGCAGCGACAGGACCAAACAAGAGACCCAGTACTTC	CASSDRTKQETQYF
many	TRBV2	TRBJ2-7	-	TGTGCCAGCAGCCTACAGGGCTCCATTGTCGTGCCGTACTTC	CASSLQGSIVVPYF
-	TRBV11-2	TRBJ2-7	TRBD1	TGTGCCAGCAGCATTCCGGGACAGGGGGCCCACGAGCAGTACTTC	CASSIPGQGAHEQYF
-	TRBV11-2	TRBJ2-7	-	TGTGCCAGCGGTCCCCCGAGCTCCTACGAGCAGTACTTC	CASGPPSSYEQYF
-	TRBV11-2	TRBJ1-4	-	TGTGCCAGCAGCTCCGACGGCACAACTAATGAAAAACTGTTTTTT	CASSSDGTTNEKLFF